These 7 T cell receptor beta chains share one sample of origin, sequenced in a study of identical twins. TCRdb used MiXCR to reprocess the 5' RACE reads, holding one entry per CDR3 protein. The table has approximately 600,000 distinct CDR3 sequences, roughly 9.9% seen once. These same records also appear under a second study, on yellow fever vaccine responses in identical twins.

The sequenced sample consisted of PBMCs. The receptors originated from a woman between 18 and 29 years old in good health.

The CDR3 protein is CATSDNRHSPYEQYF. For the CDR3, the DNA is TGTGCCACCAGTGATAATCGGCACAGCCCCTACGAGCAGTACTTC. The chain carries TRBV24-1 and TRBJ2-7, with D hard to call. Germline CDR1 KGHDR, CDR2 SFDVKD. The CDR3 totals 15 residues. V was pared by 3 bases and J by 2 bases, with 13 bases between.

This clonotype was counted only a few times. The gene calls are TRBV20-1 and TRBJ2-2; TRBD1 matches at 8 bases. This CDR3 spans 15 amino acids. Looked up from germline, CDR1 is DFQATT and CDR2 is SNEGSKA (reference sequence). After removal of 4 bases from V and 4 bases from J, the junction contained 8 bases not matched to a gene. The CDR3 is CSATYRTGRTGELFF. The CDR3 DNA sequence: TGCAGTGCTACGTACCGGACAGGGCGCACCGGGGAGCTGTTTTTT.

CDR3 region: CASSLNRGQGTYEQYF. DNA for the CDR3: TGTGCCAGCAGTCTCAACCGCGGACAGGGAACCTACGAGCAGTACTTC. The gene calls are TRBV28 and TRBJ2-7; 8 bases line up with TRBD1. V shed 5 bases, J shed 2 bases, and the junction held 11 bases outside the gene matches. The CDR3 loop spans 16 amino acids. Germline V gene data show CDR1 as MDHEN and CDR2 as SYDVKM.

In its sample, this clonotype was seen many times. The CDR3 sequence: CASLRLQGYEQYF. The CDR3 DNA follows: TGTGCCAGCTTGCGTTTACAGGGATACGAGCAGTACTTC. The chain couples TRBV28 to TRBJ2-7, with a weak D call TRBD1 (6 bases). Deletions cut 8 bases from V and 4 bases from J, with 15 bases between. Germline CDR1 MDHEN, CDR2 SYDVKM. The CDR3 runs 13 residues. The full variable domain, completed using reference TRBV28 and TRBJ2-7, is DVKVTQSSRYLVKRTGEKVFLECVQDMDHENMFWYRQDPGLGLRLIYFSYDVKMKEKGDIPEGYSVSREKKERFSLILESASTNQTSMYLCASLRLQGYEQYFGPGTRLTVT.

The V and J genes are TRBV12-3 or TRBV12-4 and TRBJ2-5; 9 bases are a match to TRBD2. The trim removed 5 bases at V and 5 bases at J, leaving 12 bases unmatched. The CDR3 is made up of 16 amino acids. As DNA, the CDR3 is TGTGCCAGCAGTGACCTTATGGATAGCGGGGGCGAGACCCAGTACTTC. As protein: CASSDLMDSGGETQYF.

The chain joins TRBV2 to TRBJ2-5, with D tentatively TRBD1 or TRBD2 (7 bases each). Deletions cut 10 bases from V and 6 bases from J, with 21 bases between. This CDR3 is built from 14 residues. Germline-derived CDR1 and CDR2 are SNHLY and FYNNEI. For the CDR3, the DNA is TGTGCCACCCAGGGGGGGGCGCCTGAGAAGACCCAGTACTTC. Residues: CATQGGAPEKTQYF.

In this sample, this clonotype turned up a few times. The CDR3 protein is CASSQAGTGDHEQYF. The CDR3 bases are TGCGCCAGCAGCCAGGCCGGGACAGGGGACCACGAGCAGTACTTC. The V call is TRBV4-1, the J call TRBJ2-7; 10 bases align to TRBD1. V lost 3 bases and J lost 5; bases outside the gene matches: 7. The V gene's germline CDR1 is MGHRA and CDR2 YSYEKL. CDR3 length equals 15 residues.